This passage covers 31 T cell receptor beta chains from one sample sequenced in a study of shared clonotypes between healthy human individuals. Profiling relied on immunoSEQ multiplex PCR, and the TCRdb table lists in-frame clones only, not all of them. The table records roughly 520,000 clones, roughly 95% of them present only once. Sample: naive CD4+ T cells sorted from blood. This sample's subset: CD45RA+ positively selected. The receptors here all came from a woman in her 30s in good health.

This rearrangement joins TRBV5-1 to TRBJ2-4; tentative D call: TRBD1 (5 bases). Trimming stripped 2 bases from V and 6 bases from J, with 18 bases between. Per the germline V gene, CDR1 is SGHRS and CDR2 is YFSETQ. This CDR3 spans 16 amino acids. The CDR3 nucleotides read TGCGCCAGCAGCTTACGGGCAGGGCTTTCTAGAAACATTCAGTACTTC. As protein: CASSLRAGLSRNIQYF.

Regarding this clone: Other DNA sequences of this sample code for an identical CDR3. The chain couples TRBV9 to TRBJ2-7, with a weak D call TRBD1 (6 bases). V lost 4 bases, J lost 1 base, and 9 bases lay in between. The CDR3 extends over 13 amino acids. The germline V gene encodes CDR1 SGDLS and CDR2 YYNGEE. In nucleotides, the CDR3 is TGTGCCAGCAGCAGGGACATATCCTACGAGCAGTACTTC. Protein product: CASSRDISYEQYF.

The gene calls are TRBV18 and TRBJ2-5; TRBD1 agrees at 9 bases. The CDR3 contains 16 residues. Germline values: CDR1 KGHSH, CDR2 LQKENI. Losses at the gene ends were 4 bases for V and 0 bases for J; bases not matched to a gene: 6. The CDR3 DNA is TGTGCCAGCTCACGAGGGACAGGGAGGAACCAAGAGACCCAGTACTTC. Residues: CASSRGTGRNQETQYF. The full variable domain, with the rest looked up from reference TRBV18 and TRBJ2-5, is NAGVMQNPRHLVRRRGQEARLRCSPMKGHSHVYWYRQLPEEGLKFMVYLQKENIIDESGMPKERFSAEFPKEGPSILRIQQVVRGDSAAYFCASSRGTGRNQETQYFGPGTRLLVL.

CDR3 in amino acids: CSVGADSSYEQYF. CDR3 nucleotides: TGCAGCGTTGGAGCGGATAGCTCCTACGAGCAGTACTTC. This sequence joins TRBV29-1 and TRBJ2-7, with D possibly being TRBD2 (5 bases). This CDR3 has 13 residues. CDR1 is SQVTM, CDR2 ANQGSEA, per germline. The V and J ends lost 4 bases and 0 bases respectively, with 10 bases between them.

The chain carries TRBV28 and TRBJ1-1; D is perhaps TRBD1 (6 bases). V was cut by 6 bases and J by 4 bases, with 12 bases left in between. The length of the CDR3 is 13 residues. Germline V lookup: CDR1 MDHEN, CDR2 SYDVKM. The CDR3 protein is CASRAQGFTEAFF. The CDR3 nucleotides read TGTGCCAGCAGAGCCCAGGGGTTCACTGAAGCTTTCTTT. The full variable domain, in which reference TRBV28 and TRBJ1-1 provide the parts outside the CDR3, is DVKVTQSSRYLVKRTGEKVFLECVQDMDHENMFWYRQDPGLGLRLIYFSYDVKMKEKGDIPEGYSVSREKKERFSLILESASTNQTSMYLCASRAQGFTEAFFGQGTRLTVV.

V and J are TRBV14 and TRBJ2-7, with D perhaps TRBD1 (6 bases). The ends were cut back, 1 base at V and 1 base at J, with 14 bases in the middle. The CDR3 length is 16 residues. Germline V gene lookup returns CDR1 SGHDN and CDR2 FVKESK. This chain's CDR3 is CASSQAGTRPSYEQYF. Written as DNA, the CDR3 is TGTGCCAGCAGCCAAGCCGGGACAAGGCCGTCCTACGAGCAGTACTTC.

V usage is TRBV6-5 and J usage is TRBJ1-1; the D gene is possibly TRBD1 (5 bases). In germline, CDR1 is MNHEY, CDR2 SVGAGI. This CDR3 comprises 14 residues. V was clipped by 6 bases and J by 0 bases, with 11 bases between them. CDR3 region: CASRPGVVNTEAFF. In DNA, the CDR3 is TGTGCCAGCAGACCGGGGGTTGTGAACACTGAAGCTTTCTTT.

V and J are TRBV2 and TRBJ1-5; 10 bases fit TRBD1. V lost 7 bases and J lost 1; bases outside the gene matches: 4. This CDR3 is built from 15 residues. Germline V CDR1 and CDR2: SNHLY, FYNNEI. The CDR3 protein is CASTRDRGSNQPQHF. Written as DNA, the CDR3 is TGTGCCAGCACCCGGGACAGGGGAAGCAATCAGCCCCAGCATTTT.

The V and J genes are TRBV13 and TRBJ2-1, with 10 bases identical to TRBD2. CDR1 is PRHDT and CDR2 is FYEKMQ in the germline V gene (reference sequence). This CDR3 contains 16 residues. V shed 5 bases and J 7 bases; nucleotides not matched to a gene: 11. The CDR3, as DNA: TGTGCCAGCAGCCACCTAGCGGGAGACGTACTTAATGAGCAGTTCTTC. Its translation: CASSHLAGDVLNEQFF.

This clone was seen just once. The V gene is TRBV30, the J gene TRBJ1-4, with D maybe TRBD1 (5 bases). Germline loops: CDR1 GTSNPN, CDR2 SVGIG (reference sequence). CDR3 size: 14 residues. The V end was cut by 4 bases, the J end by 7 bases, with 16 bases between. The CDR3 sequence: CAWMGGDGSEKLFF. In DNA form, the CDR3 reads TGTGCCTGGATGGGAGGGGACGGAAGTGAAAAACTGTTTTTT.

This clone was observed a handful of times. The chain is built from TRBV18 and TRBJ1-1, with 7 bases lining up with TRBD1. Germline V lookup: CDR1 KGHSH, CDR2 LQKENI. The V and J ends lost 3 bases and 5 bases, in that order; junction bases with no gene match: 9. The CDR3 length is 15 residues. The DNA of the CDR3 is TGTGCCAGCTCACCCGAGACAGGGTCGGGAACTGAAGCTTTCTTT. Its protein product is CASSPETGSGTEAFF.

This clone was counted a few times. This chain joins TRBV27 and TRBJ1-5; D is uncertain. This CDR3 spans 12 amino acids. Trimming cost V 7 bases and J 9 bases, with 13 bases left between them. Germline V gene data show CDR1 as MNHEY and CDR2 as SMNVEV (reference sequence). The CDR3 is CASTTGLLPQHF. CDR3 DNA sequence: TGTGCCAGCACCACCGGCCTATTGCCCCAGCATTTT.

The chain employs TRBV28 and TRBJ1-4, with 8 nucleotides matching TRBD1. The V gene's germline CDR1 is MDHEN and CDR2 SYDVKM. With V trimmed by 5 bases and J by 3 bases, 8 bases remained unmatched. The CDR3 covers 16 residues. The CDR3 region has the DNA TGTGCCAGCAGTACACCCCAGGGGGCGGCTAATGAAAAACTGTTTTTT. Protein: CASSTPQGAANEKLFF.

This chain uses TRBV13 with TRBJ1-1, with D possibly matching TRBD1 (5 bases). The germline V gene encodes CDR1 PRHDT and CDR2 FYEKMQ (reference sequence). This CDR3 is 14 amino acids long. The V and J ends lost 5 bases and 3 bases respectively, with 13 bases between them. The CDR3 bases are TGTGCCAGCAGCCAGGGAGGGAGGGACACTGAAGCTTTCTTT. Protein: CASSQGGRDTEAFF.

This chain connects TRBV6-5 to TRBJ2-3; 7 positions match TRBD1. This CDR3 spans 13 amino acids. CDR1 MNHEY and CDR2 SVGAGI come from the germline V gene. V shed 5 bases and J 8 bases; nucleotides not matched to a gene: 7. CDR3 residues: CASSRPGQLTQYF. In DNA, the CDR3 is TGTGCCAGCAGTAGGCCGGGACAGCTTACGCAGTATTTT.

V is TRBV5-5 and J is TRBJ1-1, with D maybe TRBD1 (5 bases). Deletions cut 2 bases from V and 4 bases from J, with 15 bases between. The germline V gene has CDR1 SGHKS and CDR2 YYEKEE (reference sequence). The CDR3 totals 15 residues. CDR3 sequence (DNA): TGTGCCAGCAGCTTTCCCGGGACCCCCAGCACTGAAGCTTTCTTT. Residues: CASSFPGTPSTEAFF.

The chain recombines TRBV5-4 with TRBJ2-7; TRBD1 aligns across 12 bases. CDR3 length equals 16 residues. Germline assignment: CDR1 SGHNT and CDR2 YYREEE (reference sequence). J gave up 7 bases and V 5 bases, and 13 bases lay outside the gene matches. The CDR3: CASSRRPGQGATEQYF. CDR3 sequence (DNA): TGTGCCAGCAGTAGACGTCCGGGACAGGGGGCGACTGAGCAGTACTTC.

This sequence joins TRBV28 and TRBJ1-1, with D possibly matching TRBD1 (5 bases). The length of the CDR3 is 15 residues. The germline CDR1 and CDR2 sequences are MDHEN and SYDVKM. The V end lost 6 bases, the J end lost 0 bases, and 14 bases lay between the germline ends. The CDR3: CASRPGDGLNTEAFF. CDR3 nucleotides: TGTGCCAGCAGACCGGGGGACGGATTGAACACTGAAGCTTTCTTT.

The chain uses TRBV4-2 and TRBJ2-7, with 7 bases lining up with TRBD2. The CDR3 contains 15 residues. With V trimmed by 0 bases and J by 3 bases, 5 bases remained unmatched. Germline V gene data show CDR1 as LGHNA and CDR2 as YNFKEQ. CDR3 in amino acids: CASSQDLGGGYEQYF. The DNA for the CDR3 is TGTGCCAGCAGCCAAGATTTGGGGGGGGGCTACGAGCAGTACTTC.

This chain joins TRBV19 and TRBJ2-7; weak D call: TRBD2 (6 bases). Trimming stripped 6 bases from V and 0 bases from J, with 12 bases between. Germline values: CDR1 LNHDA, CDR2 SQIVND (reference sequence). This CDR3 spans 14 amino acids. The CDR3 loop reads CASRGPGSSYEQYF. CDR3 in DNA: TGTGCCAGTAGAGGGCCCGGGAGCTCCTACGAGCAGTACTTC.

The V gene is TRBV28, the J gene TRBJ2-4; D not certain. The CDR3 length is 14 residues. Germline CDR1 is MDHEN and CDR2 is SYDVKM. V gave up 2 bases and J gave up 8 bases, with 13 bases separating them. The CDR3 sequence: CASSLDPSRDIQYF. Written as DNA, the CDR3 is TGTGCCAGCAGTTTAGACCCGAGCCGGGACATTCAGTACTTC. Filled out from reference TRBV28 and TRBJ2-4, the complete variable domain reads DVKVTQSSRYLVKRTGEKVFLECVQDMDHENMFWYRQDPGLGLRLIYFSYDVKMKEKGDIPEGYSVSREKKERFSLILESASTNQTSMYLCASSLDPSRDIQYFGAGTRLSVL.

The V call is TRBV5-8, the J call TRBJ2-1, with D hard to call. Between the trimmed V and J ends, which lost 0 bases and 7 bases, there was a span of 5 bases. CDR3 length equals 12 residues. Germline V CDR1 and CDR2: SGHTS, YDEGEE. The DNA of the CDR3 is TGTGCCAGCAGCTTGGATTTTAATGAGCAGTTCTTC. Protein product: CASSLDFNEQFF.

The chain is built from TRBV5-6 and TRBJ1-1; D is uncertain. This CDR3 is 17 amino acids long. V shed 0 bases and J shed 5 bases, with 20 bases lying between them. Germline loops: CDR1 SGHDT, CDR2 YYEEEE. The CDR3 region has the DNA TGTGCCAGCAGCTTGGATCTTCAGCTGGAAGAAGGAACTGAAGCTTTCTTT. This encodes CASSLDLQLEEGTEAFF.

The CDR3 reads CASSSGQGEPYEQYF. The CDR3 bases are TGTGCCAGCAGTTCCGGACAGGGCGAACCCTACGAGCAGTACTTC. The gene calls are TRBV28 and TRBJ2-7; 8 bases map to TRBD1. CDR3 length equals 15 residues. Germline V CDR1 and CDR2: MDHEN, SYDVKM. V dropped 4 bases and J dropped 2; count of bases not matched to a gene: 7.

The chain carries TRBV11-2 and TRBJ2-1, with 9 bases identical to TRBD2. The CDR3 extends over 18 amino acids. V dropped 0 bases and J dropped 4; count of bases not matched to a gene: 10. The germline V gene encodes CDR1 SGHAT and CDR2 FQNNGV. The DNA for the CDR3 is TGTGCCAGCAGCTTAGACGTCTGGGCTAGCGGGAAATACAATGAGCAGTTCTTC. Protein: CASSLDVWASGKYNEQFF.

CDR3 DNA sequence: TGTGCCAGCAGCTTAGGCGTCGACAACTCTGGGGCCAACGTCCTGACTTTC. It specifies CASSLGVDNSGANVLTF. The gene calls are TRBV7-9 and TRBJ2-6; D remains ambiguous. V shed 1 base and J shed 0 bases, with 10 bases lying between them. CDR1 is SEHNR, CDR2 FQNEAQ, per germline (reference sequence). This CDR3 is 17 amino acids long.

The rearrangement uses TRBV19 and TRBJ1-2; 8 bases agree with TRBD1. The CDR3 has 14 residues. From germline, CDR1 is LNHDA and CDR2 SQIVND (reference sequence). The V and J ends lost 5 bases and 4 bases, in that order; junction bases with no gene match: 6. This CDR3 reads CASSEDRATYGYTF. Written as DNA, the CDR3 is TGTGCCAGTAGTGAGGACAGGGCTACCTATGGCTACACCTTC.

This chain joins TRBV7-2 and TRBJ1-3; D unclear. V dropped 4 bases and J dropped 0 bases, with 10 bases sitting between them. The CDR3 consists of 15 residues. Germline assignment: CDR1 SGHTA and CDR2 FQGNSA. The CDR3: CASSYGPSSGNTIYF. The CDR3 DNA reads TGTGCCAGCAGCTACGGACCCTCCTCTGGAAACACCATATATTTT.

This clone occurred once. V usage is TRBV19 and J usage is TRBJ2-2, with 8 nucleotides matching TRBD2. This CDR3 comprises 17 residues. Looked up from germline, CDR1 is LNHDA and CDR2 is SQIVND (reference sequence). With V trimmed by 6 bases and J by 3 bases, 12 bases remained unmatched. CDR3: CASSPGLGLGDTGELFF. The CDR3 DNA reads as TGTGCCAGTAGCCCGGGACTAGGGTTGGGCGACACCGGGGAGCTGTTTTTT.

This chain uses TRBV10-3 with TRBJ2-1; 12 bases are a match to TRBD2. The CDR3 contains 16 residues. The trim removed 10 bases at V and 7 bases at J, leaving 14 bases unmatched. Germline V gene sequence: CDR1 ENHRY, CDR2 SYGVKD. CDR3 sequence: CASRPGTSGPANEQFF. The CDR3 region has the DNA TGTGCCAGCAGACCCGGGACTAGCGGGCCTGCAAATGAGCAGTTCTTC.

The gene calls are TRBV28 and TRBJ2-3; D gene ambiguous. The V end lost 5 bases, the J end lost 4 bases, and 13 bases lay between the germline ends. The V gene's germline CDR1 is MDHEN and CDR2 SYDVKM. The length of the CDR3 is 14 residues. The CDR3 region is CASSTPTLADTQYF. The CDR3 coding sequence is TGTGCCAGCAGTACCCCTACTCTAGCAGATACGCAGTATTTT.